This T cell receptor (beta chain) was captured by sequencing in a study of shared clonotypes between healthy human individuals. Overall study results and limits: Researchers found naive subsets generally carried larger estimated richness than memory subsets. Rarefaction showed that sequencing of sorted subsets was incomplete (despite large depth). Four donors had around 5.2% of their naive CD4 clonotypes in common.

TCRdb's table, derived via immunoSEQ multiplex PCR, lists solely in-frame clones and lacks some. The sample lists about 2.4 million clones, more than 90% seen once, with over 0.12% in the top ten. V lost 3 bases and J 5 bases, leaving 17 bases between the germline ends. CDR1 SGHNT and CDR2 YYREEE come from the germline V gene (reference sequence). CDR3 length equals 15 residues. About this clone: Its antigen is unidentified.

Source material: naive CD4+ T cells sorted from blood. Indicated subset: CD45RA+ positively selected. The chain recombines TRBV5-4 with TRBJ2-5, with D tentatively TRBD1 or TRBD2 (6 bases each). The sequence was obtained from a man between 18 and 29 years old in good health. The CDR3 is CASSSPEGGRETQYF. The CDR3 DNA reads TGTGCCAGCAGCTCGCCTGAGGGGGGCCGTGAGACCCAGTACTTC. Supplemented by reference TRBV5-4 and TRBJ2-5, the full variable domain reads ETGVTQSPTHLIKTRGQQVTLRCSSQSGHNTVSWYQQALGQGPQFIFQYYREEENGRGNFPPRFSGLQFPNYSSELNVNALELDDSALYLCASSSPEGGRETQYFGPGTRLLVL.